This T cell receptor beta chain was sequenced for a study of blood T cell repertoires in COVID-19. At the level of the study: Samples taken during acute and convalescent COVID-19 were collected in the United States, Italy and Spain. The analysed material was cDNA or gDNA that came from T cells, B-cell-depleted T cells, or PBMCs.

Germline CDR1 is SGHRS and CDR2 is YFSETQ. The CDR3 runs 17 residues. V gave up 4 bases and J gave up 5 bases; unmatched junction bases: 8. In the authors' methods: Counts of nucleated cells, estimated from reference gene primer amplification, were obtained. This table comes from immunoSEQ multiplex PCR, and its TCRdb copy is limited to in-frame clones, with some not included. V, J and clone size derive from that table, while D and trimming were established from the DNA sequence. Of 130,000 to 150,000 clones listed, 85% are singletons. Sequenced sample: peripheral blood. J is TRBJ2-5 and V is TRBV5-1; 16 nucleotides agree with TRBD2. The TCR was taken from a woman aged 40 to 55 with active or convalescent COVID-19. In DNA, the CDR3 is TGCGCCAGCAGCCCGGGACTAGCGGGGGGGCCAGGGGAGACCCAGTACTTC. It is translated as CASSPGLAGGPGETQYF.